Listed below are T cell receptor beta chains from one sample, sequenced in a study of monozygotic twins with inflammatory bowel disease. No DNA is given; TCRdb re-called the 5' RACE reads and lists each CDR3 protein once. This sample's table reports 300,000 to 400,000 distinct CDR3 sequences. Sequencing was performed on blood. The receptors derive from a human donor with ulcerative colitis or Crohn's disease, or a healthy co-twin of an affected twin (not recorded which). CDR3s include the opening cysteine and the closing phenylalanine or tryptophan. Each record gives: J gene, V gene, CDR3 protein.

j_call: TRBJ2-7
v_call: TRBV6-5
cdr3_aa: CASSYYGTPFAYEQYF

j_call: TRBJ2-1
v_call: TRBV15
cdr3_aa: CATSGNRYNEQFF

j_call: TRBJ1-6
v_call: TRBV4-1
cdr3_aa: CASSQEGQGSSYNSPLHF

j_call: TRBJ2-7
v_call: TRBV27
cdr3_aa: CASTDRGAYEQYF

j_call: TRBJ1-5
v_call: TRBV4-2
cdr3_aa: CASSQNAGVSGQPQHF

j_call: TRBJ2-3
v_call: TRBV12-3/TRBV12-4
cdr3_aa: CASSFGSLTDTQYF

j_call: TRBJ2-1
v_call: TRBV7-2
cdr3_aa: CASSPRDRGRFSEQFF

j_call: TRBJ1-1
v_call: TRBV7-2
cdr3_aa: CASSSIFGRVNTEAFF

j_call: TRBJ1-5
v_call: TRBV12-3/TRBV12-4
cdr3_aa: CASRKTQGGQPQHF

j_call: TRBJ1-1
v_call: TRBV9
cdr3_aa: CASSGQESTEAFF

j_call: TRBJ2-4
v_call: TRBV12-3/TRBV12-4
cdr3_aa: CASSLSAKNIQYF

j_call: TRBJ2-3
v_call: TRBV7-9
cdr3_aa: CASSTRETSTDTQYF

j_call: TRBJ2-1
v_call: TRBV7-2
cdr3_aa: CASSLGRGSGSYNEQFF

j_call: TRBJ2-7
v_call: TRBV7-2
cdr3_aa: CASSKDRDRYEQYF

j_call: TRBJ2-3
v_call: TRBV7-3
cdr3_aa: CASSLRDGRGFDTQYF

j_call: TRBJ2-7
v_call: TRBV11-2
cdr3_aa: CASSLDLLGPYEQYF